This is a list of T cell receptor beta chains from one sample in a study of ipilimumab plus nivolumab after autologous stem cell transplantation. Clones were sequenced by immunoSEQ multiplex PCR, and TCRdb holds only the in-frame ones, with some missing. The sample has approximately 15,000 clones; 60% to 75% are singletons. The sample in question was PBMCs, obtained in a trial of ipilimumab plus nivolumab as post-transplant consolidation. These TCRs come from a male donor with primary mediastinal lymphoma. Each CDR3 is given with its conserved first and last residue. Each record gives: D gene, J gene, clone size, V gene, CDR3 DNA, CDR3 protein. A D gene is named only where the DNA matches it firmly. Rows may omit the clone size; those that give it use once, few, many or a size class.

d_gene: TRBD2
j_gene: TRBJ2-5
abundance: NA
v_gene: TRBV11-2
CDR3nt: TGTGCCAGCAGCCAGCAGGGACTAGCGGGGGAAGAGACCCAGTACTTC
CDR3aa: CASSQQGLAGEETQYF

d_gene: NA
j_gene: TRBJ2-5
abundance: NA
v_gene: TRBV5-1
CDR3nt: TGCGCCAGCAGCTTGGGAAAAGAGACCCAGTACTTC
CDR3aa: CASSLGKETQYF

d_gene: NA
j_gene: TRBJ1-2
abundance: NA
v_gene: TRBV6-5
CDR3nt: TGTGCCACCCCAGGGGTTTACTATGGCTACACCTTC
CDR3aa: CATPGVYYGYTF

d_gene: NA
j_gene: TRBJ2-1
abundance: NA
v_gene: TRBV2
CDR3nt: TGTGCCAGCATGTGGACCCCGCTATCTACGCTTTACAATGAGCAGTTCTTC
CDR3aa: CASMWTPLSTLYNEQFF

d_gene: NA
j_gene: TRBJ2-3
abundance: NA
v_gene: TRBV4-1
CDR3nt: TGCGCCAGCAGCCCGGGACCCTTCGATACGCAGTATTTT
CDR3aa: CASSPGPFDTQYF

d_gene: TRBD1
j_gene: TRBJ2-5
abundance: NA
v_gene: TRBV19
CDR3nt: TGTGCCAGTAGTTTCGGGACAGAGTACCAAGAGACCCAGTACTTC
CDR3aa: CASSFGTEYQETQYF

d_gene: NA
j_gene: TRBJ2-7
abundance: NA
v_gene: TRBV6-1
CDR3nt: TGTGCCAGCAGTGAAGCCCCGTACTACGAGCAGTACTTC
CDR3aa: CASSEAPYYEQYF

d_gene: NA
j_gene: TRBJ1-2
abundance: NA
v_gene: TRBV16
CDR3nt: TGTGCCAGCAGCCCCACGGGAGGAGCAAACTATGGCTACACCTTC
CDR3aa: CASSPTGGANYGYTF

d_gene: TRBD1
j_gene: TRBJ1-5
abundance: few
v_gene: TRBV2
CDR3nt: TGTGCCAGCAGTGCCCGGACAGGGGAAGGGAATCAGCCCCAGCATTTT
CDR3aa: CASSARTGEGNQPQHF

d_gene: NA
j_gene: TRBJ2-5
abundance: NA
v_gene: TRBV4-1
CDR3nt: TGCGCCAGCAGCCAAGTCGTCCCGCAAGGACAGTACTTC
CDR3aa: CASSQVVPQGQYF

d_gene: TRBD1
j_gene: TRBJ2-7
abundance: NA
v_gene: TRBV28
CDR3nt: TGTGCCAGCACCATAGGGGGCACGCAGTACTTC
CDR3aa: CASTIGGTQYF

d_gene: NA
j_gene: TRBJ1-5
abundance: NA
v_gene: TRBV19
CDR3nt: TGTGCCAGTATTTCAGGGGCCGCGGGGGTACAGCCCCAGCATTTT
CDR3aa: CASISGAAGVQPQHF

d_gene: NA
j_gene: TRBJ2-7
abundance: NA
v_gene: TRBV15
CDR3nt: TGTGCCACCAGCAGAGTTTACGAAAGCTCCTACGAGCAGTACTTC
CDR3aa: CATSRVYESSYEQYF

d_gene: TRBD1
j_gene: TRBJ2-5
abundance: few
v_gene: TRBV7-8
CDR3nt: TGTGCCAGCAGCTCTTTCCGGGACAGGGGACGGACCCAGTACTTC
CDR3aa: CASSSFRDRGRTQYF

d_gene: TRBD1
j_gene: TRBJ1-2
abundance: once
v_gene: TRBV5-1
CDR3nt: TGCGCCAGCAGCTCGGAGAACAGGGGAGGCTACACCTTC
CDR3aa: CASSSENRGGYTF